This note documents a single T cell receptor (beta chain) sequence. No cognate antigen has been identified for it. Per-base qualities were not stored, and no clone one base away is much larger. This sample was taken from a study of long-term antiretroviral therapy in people with HIV (dated by TCRdb to 2022 to 2024). Context from the whole study: The earliest samples were collected approximately a decade before the 2015 WHO recommendation for immediate ART, a period when ART was typically delayed until CD4 counts fell. Whether ART initiation and durable HIV suppression were associated with changes in peripheral blood TRB repertoire composition and diversity was tested in a retrospective serial study. A total of around 190 cryopreserved PBMC samples came from approximately 30 adults with confirmed HIV infection and were collected serially over a mean of roughly six years (range 1-12). About 35% of the 30 participants with HIV were female. No cross-contamination during QIAcube processing was shown when test extractions of a monoclonal T-cell line were performed alongside around 30 polyclonal samples. General findings and caveats noted by the study authors: Unsorted PBMC were profiled instead of sorted CD4+ and CD8+ T cells because pre-ART samples had limited cell numbers. Starting ART was linked to a significant rise in TRB diversity, yet even with long-term ART the diversity remained significantly lower than in transplant donor controls. Narrower CDR3 length ranges were observed in HIV repertoires than in controls, and an antigen-experienced repertoire with only a slight naive shift after ART was suggested by the network structure. The samples span the years 2004 to 2017, and the ART regimens used at that time may not be as effective as current regimens. No data were available on ART adherence, viral resistance or therapy changes, limiting inferences about post-ART repertoire changes. Limited PBMC availability meant only the TCR beta chain was sequenced, without alpha chain pairing. Expanded TRB clones identified before ART initiation dominated the repertoire at all time points, although this dominance fluctuated and declined in many PLHIV after ART.

Participants were included only if at least one PBMC sample before ART initiation and at least two post-ART samples were available. Every participant with HIV received treatment in the United States of America. Before DNA extraction, cryopreserved samples of roughly 1-10 million PBMC were thawed and washed. At the time of the earliest PBMC sample for each participant with HIV, ages ranged from about 20 to 54 years. PBMC samples from each participant spanned 1-4 timepoints before ART initiation and 2-8 timepoints after ART initiation, with a median of 7 samples. For every participant, serial HIV viral load, CD4+ T-cell count, ART history and demographic data were obtained. Genomic DNA was extracted from unsorted PBMC with a Qiagen kit on a QIAcube, with processing performed in batches of 12 samples. After removal of 2 bases from V and 0 bases from J, the junction retains 4 bases not matched to a gene. The germline V gene (reference sequence) supplies CDR1 SGHNT and CDR2 YYREEE. Spanning cysteine to phenylalanine, the CDR3 consists of 16 amino acids. CDR3 DNA only is kept here, 48 bases in frame from base 1.

The immunoSEQ hsTCRB v3.0 assay was used at survey level resolution to sequence the TRB variable region. The targeted TRB sequencing depth was roughly 40,000-50,000 T-cell genomes per sample. An Illumina MiSeq with a v3 150-cycle kit was used to sequence the pooled TRB libraries. The authors' analysis ran thus. Repertoire analysis was performed in R inside a reproducible Nextflow workflow that covered QC, data transformation and analysis. Custom analyses were implemented in LymphoSeq2, an R package for AIRR-Seq data exploration. A few samples that produced fewer than 5000 total TRB sequences were removed, so some 180 HIV repertoires were analyzed. Among the 180 to 200 HIV repertoires that were kept, roughly 59 were collected before ART initiation and more than 120 were collected after ART initiation. Repertoires were downsampled to 5000 TRB nucleotide sequences, and summary statistics were averaged over 100 downsampling iterations. TRB sequences were retained for analysis only if CDR3 regions of at least seven amino acids were present. Diversity was assessed using a clonality score derived from Shannon entropy and using the Gini coefficient. In the repertoire networks, any two of the top 5000 CDR3 amino acid sequences were connected whenever the two sequences differed by an edit distance of one. Antigen specificity groups and MHC restriction were predicted for TRB CDR3 amino acid sequences with GLIPH2. CDR3 amino acid sequences were matched against VDJdb and McPAS-TCR to flag known CMV, EBV, HIV or tissue antigen associations. Pre-ART, post-ART and control groups were compared with Wilcoxon signed-rank tests and Holm-Bonferroni correction. TCRdb provides this immuneACCESS table in a form limited to in-frame rearrangements. Some clones are lacking; in checked studies, under half of them reflect an unresolved V gene, and why the rest are absent is not known. V and J calls and clone size are as listed in that table; D and trimming were resolved from the DNA. Recorded for this sample are around 20,000 clones; around three quarters of them occurred a single time. Clones ranked in the top ten supply approximately 15% of the sample.

The chain couples TRBV5-4 to TRBJ2-3, and TRBD2 matches 9 of the central bases. The source material was unsorted PBMCs, sampled 2.9 years after starting antiretroviral therapy. This receptor was taken from a woman aged 30 to 39 with HIV. The bases are TGTGCCAGCAGCTTCCAAAGCGGGGGGAGCACAGATACGCAGTATTTT. The encoded protein is CASSFQSGGSTDTQYF.